The present T cell receptor beta chain was sequenced within a study of blood T cell repertoires in COVID-19. Study-wide context: Sites in the United States, Italy and Spain provided acute and convalescent COVID-19 samples.

From germline, CDR1 is SGHRS and CDR2 YFSETQ. CDR3 size: 16 residues. V gave up 0 bases and J gave up 2 bases, with 13 bases separating them. Original methodology: Reference gene primer amplification gave nucleated cell count estimates. Using immunoSEQ multiplex PCR, the repertoire was profiled, and TCRdb retains in-frame clones only, with some absent. That table is the source of V, J and clone size, and D and trimming were worked out from the DNA. The profile shows under 450,000 clones, roughly 80% of them singletons. Sequencing was performed on peripheral blood. The sequence came from a human donor with acute or convalescent COVID-19. The donor label of this sample is uncertain. The J gene is TRBJ2-3, the V gene TRBV5-1; TRBD2 is a possible D gene (6 bases). DNA for the CDR3: TGCGCCAGCAGCTTGGTTAGCGGCAAGGTCACAGATACGCAGTATTTT. Translated, it gives CASSLVSGKVTDTQYF.